This T cell receptor (beta chain) was identified in a study of OX40 agonist ivuxolimab in advanced cancers. Turning to the overall study: The costimulatory receptor OX40 (CD134) was targeted by ivuxolimab, a fully human IgG2 agonistic monoclonal antibody. The purpose of peripheral TCRbeta sequencing was to test whether ivuxolimab changed TCR sequence diversity and led to clonal T-cell expansion. Intravenous ivuxolimab was administered to patients every 2 weeks at six dose levels: 0.01, 0.1, 0.3, 1.5, 3 and 10 mg/kg. Three dose-escalation patients achieved partial responses, one with hepatocellular carcinoma and two with cutaneous melanoma. The paper reports the monotherapy dose-escalation portion (N = 52 patients) of the phase I ivuxolimab trial. The dose-escalation cohort was roughly 83% male with a mean age of about 60 years, ranging from roughly 20 to 85. Of the roughly 50 dose-escalation patients, hepatocellular carcinoma was present in approximately 20, melanoma in roughly 15, renal cell carcinoma in 9 and head and neck cancer in 9. Prior anti-PD-1, anti-PD-L1 or anti-CTLA-4 therapy was permitted, and checkpoint inhibitors had been received by under 50% of dose-escalation patients.

With respect to this clone: The antigen it recognizes is unknown. No base qualities exist here, and no much larger clone lies one base off it.

The trial excluded patients who had a history of autoimmune disease or were on systemic immunosuppression. Peripheral blood for TCR sequencing was collected from all dose cohorts at baseline, on cycle 4 day 1, and on cycle 7 day 1. The samples were drawn from a first-in-human, open-label, multicenter phase I dose-escalation trial of ivuxolimab. Adults with locally advanced or metastatic melanoma, renal cell, hepatocellular, or head and neck squamous cell carcinoma were enrolled in the trial. CD4+ and CD8+ T cells were sorted separately from peripheral blood before TCR sequencing. Results and caveats for the whole study, not just this receptor: After ivuxolimab, CD8+ T cells had more expanded clones than CD4+ T cells on average. Low levels of normalized T-cell clonal expansion were also seen in some patients who did not respond. In partial responders in the 0.1-3.0 mg/kg groups, normalized peripheral clonal expansion was found to be among the lowest, especially among CD8+ T cells. At doses of 0.1 to 3.0 mg/kg, clonal expansion of both CD4+ and CD8+ blood T cells was observed from baseline to week 6. The antigen specificity of the peripheral T cells that underwent clonal expansion was not determined.

V is clipped by 3 bases and J by 8 bases, and the sequence between their germline boundaries is 16 bases long. The cysteine opens and the phenylalanine closes a CDR3 of 14 amino acids. CDR3 DNA only is kept here, 42 bases in frame from base 1. CDR1 and CDR2 are read off the germline V gene (reference sequence) as SEHNR and FQNEAQ. To sequence the TCRbeta CDR3 region, genomic DNA was isolated from the sorted cells. TCRbeta CDR3 regions were sequenced using the immunoSEQ Assay. TCRdb re-hosts the immuneACCESS table, in-frame sequences only. Its copies lack some clones; in the studies checked, an unresolved V gene accounts for under half of them, and the cause for the rest is not known. The sample yields approximately 35,000 clones; 65% to 80% were counted once. Over 8.5% of the sample is in the top ten clones.

This chain joins TRBV7-9 to TRBJ1-1; a tentative D match to TRBD1 spans 5 bases. The origin of this receptor is an adult with an advanced solid tumor such as melanoma, head and neck, liver or kidney cancer. Specimen: CD4+ or CD8+ T cells sorted from blood, collected in a trial of the OX40 agonist ivuxolimab. The CDR3 protein sequence reads: CASSLGGIRIEAFF. The sequenced DNA is TGTGCCAGCAGCTTGGGGGGGATCAGGATCGAAGCTTTCTTT.